The 21 T cell receptor beta chains reported below all come from one sample, sequenced in a study of blood T cell repertoires in COVID-19. TCRdb's table, derived via immunoSEQ multiplex PCR, lists solely in-frame clones and lacks some. The sample has hundreds of thousands of clones; 85% to 90% are singletons. The material sequenced was peripheral blood. Receptors originate from a woman between 50 and 59 years old with COVID-19, enrolled during active disease.

V gene TRBV6-1 combines with J gene TRBJ2-1, with 9 bases that match TRBD2. This CDR3 is built from 16 residues. Germline CDR1 and CDR2: MNHNS and SASEGT. V gave up 1 base and J gave up 8 bases; unmatched junction bases: 9. The DNA for the CDR3 is TGTGCCAGCAGTGAAGGGGCTAGCGGGGCAGTCGATGAGCAGTTCTTC. Translating gives CASSEGASGAVDEQFF.

This clone occurred a few times. The chain links TRBV6-5 to TRBJ1-2, with no clear D. The V gene's germline CDR1 is MNHEY and CDR2 SVGAGI. V was clipped by 6 bases and J by 7 bases, with 15 bases between them. The CDR3 sequence is 13 residues long. CDR3 in DNA: TGTGCCAGCAGGGTAGCCCTTGATGGTGGCTACACCTTC. It translates to CASRVALDGGYTF.

The count of this clone is one. Within the sample, other DNA sequences also encode this same CDR3. V and J are TRBV6-5 and TRBJ2-4, with TRBD1 as a possible D gene (6 bases). The germline CDR1 and CDR2 sequences are MNHEY and SVGAGI. The CDR3 loop spans 11 amino acids. Trimming stripped 8 bases from V and 6 bases from J, with 8 bases between. CDR3 sequence (DNA): TGTGCCAGCTTACAGGGAAACATTCAGTACTTC. It encodes CASLQGNIQYF.

This chain joins TRBV11-2 and TRBJ1-5; no clear D. Trimming took 5 bases from V and 7 from J, leaving 12 bases between them. The CDR3 runs to 13 residues. CDR1 SGHAT and CDR2 FQNNGV come from the germline V gene. For the CDR3, the DNA is TGTGCCAGCAGCCTCCACAGATACCAGCCCCAGCATTTT. It specifies CASSLHRYQPQHF.

The V call is TRBV4-1, the J call TRBJ2-7, with 7 bases fitting TRBD2. Losses at the gene ends were 0 bases for V and 6 bases for J; bases not matched to a gene: 8. Germline V gives CDR1 MGHRA, CDR2 YSYEKL. The CDR3 runs to 15 residues. The CDR3 nucleotides read TGCGCCAGCAGCCAAGATGGGAGGGGTGGCGGCGAGCAGTACTTC. The encoded protein is CASSQDGRGGGEQYF.

The CDR3 DNA reads as TGTGCCAGCAGTAGACAGGTGGCTAGCAATCAGCCCCAGCATTTT. This sequence encodes CASSRQVASNQPQHF. V usage is TRBV6-5 and J usage is TRBJ1-5; D may be TRBD1 (6 bases). The CDR3 runs 15 residues. Germline values: CDR1 MNHEY, CDR2 SVGAGI. The V gene lost 5 bases and the J gene lost 0 bases, with 11 bases spanning the gap.

V gene TRBV3-1 (or the pseudogene TRBV3-2) combines with J gene TRBJ1-1; a possible D gene is TRBD1 (5 bases). CDR3 length equals 13 residues. Trimming took 1 base from V and 4 from J, leaving 7 bases between them. CDR1 is LGHDT and CDR2 is YNNKEL in the germline V gene (reference sequence). CDR3 sequence reads: CASSQGDFTEAFF. CDR3 nucleotide sequence: TGTGCCAGCAGCCAAGGGGACTTCACTGAAGCTTTCTTT.

The chain has TRBV18 and TRBJ1-5, with D possibly TRBD1 on 6 matching bases. The CDR3 contains 14 residues. Deletions cut 3 bases from V and 5 bases from J, with 11 bases between. Germline values: CDR1 KGHSH, CDR2 LQKENI. CDR3 protein: CASSPQNRDQPQHF. In DNA, the CDR3 is TGTGCCAGCTCACCTCAAAACAGGGATCAGCCCCAGCATTTT.

This chain joins TRBV5-1 and TRBJ1-6; D is perhaps TRBD1 (5 bases). Trimming removed 0 bases from V and 10 bases from J, with 14 bases in between. Germline lookup yields CDR1 SGHRS and CDR2 YFSETQ. This CDR3 has 15 amino acids. The CDR3: CASSLETGGGSPLHF. The CDR3 DNA reads as TGCGCCAGCAGCTTGGAGACGGGGGGAGGATCACCCCTCCACTTT.

The chain links TRBV3-1 (or the pseudogene TRBV3-2) to TRBJ2-1; tentatively, D is TRBD2 (5 bases). CDR1 is LGHDT, CDR2 YNNKEL, per germline (reference sequence). V was shortened by 6 bases and J by 10 bases, with 10 bases between the two germline ends. The CDR3 has 11 amino acids. Here the CDR3 reads CASRQAGEQFF. The CDR3 DNA follows: TGTGCCAGCAGGCAGGCGGGCGAGCAGTTCTTC.

V is TRBV18 and J is TRBJ1-2; tentatively, D is TRBD1 (6 bases). CDR3 length equals 15 residues. V lost 6 bases to trimming and J lost 5 bases, with 19 bases between them. Germline lookup yields CDR1 KGHSH and CDR2 LQKENI. CDR3 coding DNA: TGTGCCAGCTCGCTCAACCCGACAGGTGATTATGGCTACACCTTC. Translating gives CASSLNPTGDYGYTF. The full variable domain, completed using reference TRBV18 and TRBJ1-2, is NAGVMQNPRHLVRRRGQEARLRCSPMKGHSHVYWYRQLPEEGLKFMVYLQKENIIDESGMPKERFSAEFPKEGPSILRIQQVVRGDSAAYFCASSLNPTGDYGYTFGSGTRLTVV.

The J gene is TRBJ2-7, the V gene TRBV30, with unresolved D. This CDR3 region has 11 residues. Germline CDR1 and CDR2: GTSNPN and SVGIG (reference sequence). Trimming cost V 1 base and J 3 bases, with 4 bases left between them. CDR3: CAWSGLYEQYF. CDR3 bases: TGTGCCTGGAGTGGTCTCTACGAGCAGTACTTC.

About this clone itself: Additional DNA sequences in this sample encode the identical CDR3. CDR3 region: CASSPSTGYEQYF. CDR3 DNA sequence: TGTGCCAGCAGCCCGTCAACGGGCTACGAGCAGTACTTC. This chain joins TRBV3-1 (or the pseudogene TRBV3-2) and TRBJ2-7; D gene uncertain. CDR1 is LGHDT and CDR2 is YNNKEL in the germline V gene (reference sequence). This CDR3 is built from 13 residues. V lost 4 bases, J lost 3 bases, and 10 bases lay in between.

This sequence joins TRBV19 and TRBJ1-2, with D uncertain. V lost 6 bases and J lost 1, with 18 bases in between. CDR1 is LNHDA and CDR2 is SQIVND in the germline V gene (reference sequence). CDR3 length: 16 residues. The CDR3 sequence: CASSTGNYIINYGYTF. Here the CDR3 DNA reads TGTGCCAGTAGCACCGGGAACTACATCATTAACTATGGCTACACCTTC. The whole variable domain, remainder taken from reference TRBV19 and TRBJ1-2, is DGGITQSPKYLFRKEGQNVTLSCEQNLNHDAMYWYRQDPGQGLRLIYYSQIVNDFQKGDIAEGYSVSREKKESFPLTVTSAQKNPTAFYLCASSTGNYIINYGYTFGSGTRLTVV.

The chain has TRBV5-1 and TRBJ2-3; 13 positions match TRBD2. The germline V gene has CDR1 SGHRS and CDR2 YFSETQ. The CDR3 is 16 residues long. Trimming cost V 4 bases and J 5 bases; bases outside gene matches: 7. The CDR3 nucleotides are TGCGCCAGCAGCCCTTGGACTAGCGGGGGAGGAGATACGCAGTATTTT. Its protein is CASSPWTSGGGDTQYF.

V and J are TRBV4-2 and TRBJ2-7; TRBD2 matches at 8 bases. This CDR3 is 15 amino acids long. Trimming took 2 bases from V and 3 from J; bases not matched to a gene: 6. CDR1 is LGHNA and CDR2 is YNFKEQ in the germline V gene. CDR3 sequence: CASSQTASGGYEQYF. The DNA for the CDR3 is TGTGCCAGCAGCCAAACCGCGAGCGGGGGCTACGAGCAGTACTTC.

This chain links TRBV27 with TRBJ1-4, with 8 bases that match TRBD1. This CDR3 contains 14 residues. The V segment lost 4 bases and the J segment 5 bases; nucleotides outside the gene matches: 3. Germline lookup yields CDR1 MNHEY and CDR2 SMNVEV (reference sequence). CDR3 sequence: CASSWTGQNEKLFF. DNA for the CDR3: TGTGCCAGCAGTTGGACAGGGCAAAATGAAAAACTGTTTTTT.

This clone was seen only a few times. This chain connects TRBV9 to TRBJ1-5; no definite D call. CDR1 and CDR2 from the germline V gene are SGDLS and YYNGEE. This CDR3 has 14 residues. The V end was cut by 3 bases, the J end by 6 bases, with 13 bases between. The CDR3 reads CASSAQLEGQPQHF. CDR3 DNA: TGTGCCAGCAGCGCGCAGTTGGAGGGTCAGCCCCAGCATTTT.

The chain combines TRBV12-3 or TRBV12-4 with TRBJ2-2; weak D call: TRBD1 (6 bases). V was clipped by 5 bases and J by 4 bases, with 8 bases between them. This CDR3 has 13 residues. The CDR3 DNA reads TGTGCCAGCAGTAGGGGGAGCACCGGGGAGCTGTTTTTT. It yields the protein CASSRGSTGELFF.

The genes are TRBV7-9 and TRBJ1-1; 8 bases align to TRBD1. The length of the CDR3 is 14 residues. Looked up from germline, CDR1 is SEHNR and CDR2 is FQNEAQ (reference sequence). V dropped 5 bases and J dropped 8; count of bases not matched to a gene: 10. CDR3 in amino acids: CASSPLHRGFEAFF. DNA of the CDR3: TGTGCCAGCAGCCCACTCCACAGGGGGTTCGAAGCTTTCTTT. The variable domain in full, completed from reference TRBV7-9 and TRBJ1-1, reads DTGVSQNPRHKITKRGQNVTFRCDPISEHNRLYWYRQTLGQGPEFLTYFQNEAQLEKSRLLSDRFSAERPKGSFSTLEIQRTEQGDSAMYLCASSPLHRGFEAFFGQGTRLTVV.

The chain couples TRBV6-1 to TRBJ1-2; 8 bases agree with TRBD1. Germline lookup yields CDR1 MNHNS and CDR2 SASEGT. V was pared by 3 bases and J by 4 bases, with 10 bases of the junction left unmatched. The CDR3 is 16 residues long. The CDR3: CASSEMGQASFYGYTF. The CDR3 nucleotides read TGTGCCAGCAGTGAGATGGGACAGGCTTCCTTCTATGGCTACACCTTC.